The 9 T cell receptor beta chains below all came from one sample that was sequenced in a study of early T cells in non-severe SARS-CoV-2 infection. TCRdb independently ran MiXCR on the 5' RACE reads; one entry per CDR3 protein. The data show 80,000 to 100,000 distinct CDR3 sequences, with 13% to 15% seen just once and 6% to 7.5% held by the top ten. The sequenced material came from whole blood. All receptors come from an adult who was a healthcare worker with PCR-confirmed SARS-CoV-2 infection or an uninfected control (not recorded which).

The sample holds a few counts of this clonotype. The rearrangement links TRBV12-3 or TRBV12-4 to TRBJ2-7, with D tentatively TRBD1 (6 bases). V was trimmed by 5 bases and J by 1 base, leaving 12 bases between them. The CDR3 contains 14 residues. The CDR3 DNA reads TGTGCCAGCAGTACCATACAGGGATCCTACGAGCAGTACTTC. Encoded protein: CASSTIQGSYEQYF.

This clonotype was seen a few times. The genes are TRBV27 and TRBJ2-1; no definite D call. V lost 5 bases to trimming and J lost 6 bases, with 5 bases between them. The CDR3 sequence is 11 residues long. Germline V lookup: CDR1 MNHEY, CDR2 SMNVEV (reference sequence). Here the CDR3 reads CASSNTNEQFF. Here the CDR3 DNA reads TGTGCCAGCAGTAACACCAATGAGCAGTTCTTC.

The table lists this clonotype with a few counts. The chain joins TRBV20-1 to TRBJ1-4, with 8 bases that match TRBD1. In germline, CDR1 is DFQATT, CDR2 SNEGSKA (reference sequence). The CDR3 covers 15 residues. The ends lost 6 bases at V and 4 bases at J; junction bases unmatched: 10. The CDR3 reads CSAGETGGHNEKLFF. CDR3 in DNA: TGCAGTGCAGGAGAAACAGGGGGTCATAATGAAAAACTGTTTTTT.

This chain links TRBV5-1 with TRBJ2-3; tentative D call: TRBD1 (5 bases). The CDR3 loop spans 14 amino acids. Deletions cut 2 bases from V and 5 bases from J, with 12 bases between. The V gene's germline CDR1 is SGHRS and CDR2 YFSETQ. CDR3 nucleotide sequence: TGCGCCAGCAGCTTTCAGGGTGGTAAAGATACGCAGTATTTT. Translating gives CASSFQGGKDTQYF.

This clonotype was seen a handful of times. The chain uses TRBV2 and TRBJ1-5; D unclear. The ends were cut back, 6 bases at V and 0 bases at J, with 9 bases in the middle. Germline V gives CDR1 SNHLY, CDR2 FYNNEI. The CDR3 is 14 residues long. The CDR3 DNA is TGTGCCAGCAGCTTCGACAATAGCAATCAGCCCCAGCATTTT. It yields the protein CASSFDNSNQPQHF.

This clonotype occurred a few times. V gene TRBV28 combines with J gene TRBJ2-5; 7 bases are shared with TRBD1. V dropped 6 bases and J dropped 0; count of bases not matched to a gene: 4. Germline CDR1 reads MDHEN; CDR2 reads SYDVKM. The CDR3 has 14 residues. This CDR3 reads CASRRDRYQETQYF. As DNA, the CDR3 is TGTGCCAGCAGAAGGGACAGATACCAAGAGACCCAGTACTTC.

This clonotype has only a few counts. J is TRBJ2-7 and V is TRBV7-2; 10 bases agree with TRBD1. The germline V gene has CDR1 SGHTA and CDR2 FQGNSA. J lost 3 bases, V lost 5 bases, and 13 bases had no gene match. CDR3 length: 17 residues. This CDR3 reads CASSPTGQGVRHYEQYF. The CDR3 nucleotides are TGTGCCAGCAGCCCGACTGGACAGGGGGTTAGGCACTACGAGCAGTACTTC.

The J gene is TRBJ2-3, the V gene TRBV2; TRBD2 matches at 13 bases. Unmatched junction bases numbered 11, after V lost 5 bases and J lost 15 bases. The CDR3 is 14 residues long. The V gene's germline CDR1 is SNHLY and CDR2 FYNNEI. CDR3 nucleotides: TGTGCCAGCAGTACCGGACTAGCGGGGGTTCCGTCATATTTT. Translated, it gives CASSTGLAGVPSYF.

This clonotype was observed a handful of times. This chain uses TRBV2 with TRBJ2-5; D is perhaps TRBD1 or TRBD2 (5 bases each). V shed 4 bases and J shed 2 bases, with 11 bases lying between them. CDR3 length equals 14 residues. In germline, CDR1 is SNHLY, CDR2 FYNNEI. The CDR3 is CASSVWGPQETQYF. In DNA form, the CDR3 reads TGTGCCAGCAGTGTTTGGGGACCTCAAGAGACCCAGTACTTC.